This T cell receptor (beta chain) stems from a study of beta chain features in type 1 diabetes. Study-wide context: Age, gender and cell yields were alike across patients and healthy donors. Regarding the study as a whole: Shortening of TCRB CDR3s, moderate but significant, appeared in all four CD4+ subsets of Type 1 diabetes patients. Type 1 diabetes patients had VDJ junctions that carried fewer insertions and more deletions.

It was one heparinised blood draw, averaging roughly 100 mL, that each donor gave. Markers CD45RO/CCR7/CD25/CD127/CD95/CD27 served to sort CD4+ naive, central memory, regulatory and stem cell-like memory cells. The CDR3 contains 14 residues. The germline V gene encodes CDR1 SGDLS and CDR2 YYNGEE. V was cut by 4 bases and J by 6 bases, with 15 bases left in between. Since all of the isolated RNA was reverse transcribed, expressed TCRB transcripts were what got sequenced. Only in-frame clones appear in the TCRdb table, and some are missing; sequencing was by immunoSEQ multiplex PCR. This table holds some 270,000 clones, 11% found once. This clone was observed a handful of times. The target antigen is unknown.

The chain combines TRBV9 with TRBJ2-3, with a tentative D call TRBD1 (6 bases). This receptor was identified in a man aged 25-45 years with type 1 diabetes. The sample was naive CD4+ T cells from blood. The CDR3 protein is CASSQMGQGDTQYF. CDR3 coding DNA: TGTGCCAGCAGCCAAATGGGCCAGGGGGATACGCAGTATTTT.